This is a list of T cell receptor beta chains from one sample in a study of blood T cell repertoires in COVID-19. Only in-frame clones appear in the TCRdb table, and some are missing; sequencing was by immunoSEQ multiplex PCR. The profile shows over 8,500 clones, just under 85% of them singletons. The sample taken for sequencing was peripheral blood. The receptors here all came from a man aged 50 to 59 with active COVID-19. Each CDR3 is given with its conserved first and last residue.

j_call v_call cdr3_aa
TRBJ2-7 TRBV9 CASSVEGAVGYEQYF
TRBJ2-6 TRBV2 CASTETGGIVSGANVLTF
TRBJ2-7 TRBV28 CASSLGLAGVYEQYF
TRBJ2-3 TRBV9 CASSGSSTDTQYF
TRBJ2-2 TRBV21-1 CASSQKAGGPGELFF
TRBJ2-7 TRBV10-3 CAISESGDNTYEQYF
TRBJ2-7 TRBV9 CASSVGTGHYEQYF
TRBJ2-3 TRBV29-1 CSVEVDSIVTDTQYF
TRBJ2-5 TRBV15 CATSGPGTSGGGPETQYF
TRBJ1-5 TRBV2 CASSEAQGGGNQPQHF
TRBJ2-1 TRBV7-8 CASNLIAGDYNEQFF
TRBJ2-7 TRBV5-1 CASSSGLPSYEQYF
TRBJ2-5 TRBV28 CASSFQSGRALVETQYF
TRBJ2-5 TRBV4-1 CASSQEYRVQETQYF
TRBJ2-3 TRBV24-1 CATSGQGTDTQYF
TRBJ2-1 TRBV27 CASSLVSGLAGAPSYNEQFF
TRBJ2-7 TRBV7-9 CASSLGSGTGNHEQYF
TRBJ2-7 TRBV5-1 CASSLEFGGDEQYF
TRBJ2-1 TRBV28 CASSLNAGGLAIEQFF
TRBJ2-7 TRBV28 CASSFGQDSYEQYF
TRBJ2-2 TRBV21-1 CASSNFTGVNTGELFF
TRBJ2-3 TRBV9 CASSVNTISPAEEGDTQYF
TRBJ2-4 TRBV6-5 CASSYSSSGAKNIQYF
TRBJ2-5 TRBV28 CASSSVDQETQYF
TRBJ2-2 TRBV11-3 CASSLEAEGTYTGELFF
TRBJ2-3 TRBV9 CASSVGLAVTDTQYF
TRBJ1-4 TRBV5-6 CASSLAGAPRSEKLFF
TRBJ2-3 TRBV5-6 CASSLKTSGRGPDTQYF
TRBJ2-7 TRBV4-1 CASSQRGLAGVHEQYF
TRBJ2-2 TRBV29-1 CSVLQGAPKNTGELFF
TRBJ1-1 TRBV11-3 CASSLAGGTEAFF
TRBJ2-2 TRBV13 CASSLVSPPGELFF
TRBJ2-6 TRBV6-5 CASSSSSSGANVLTF
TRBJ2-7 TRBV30 CAWSSGQGMYEQYF
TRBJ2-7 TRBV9 CASSVGGLLAYEQYF
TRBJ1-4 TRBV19 CASSIARISTNEKLFF
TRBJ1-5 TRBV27 CASSLSSVQPQHF
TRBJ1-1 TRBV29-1 CSGASLNTEAFF
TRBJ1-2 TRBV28 CASSPPGQGGNNGYTF
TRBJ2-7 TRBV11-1 CASSPGQGGYEQYF
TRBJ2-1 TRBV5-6 CASSLFGGLDSYNEQFF
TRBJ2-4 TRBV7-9 CASSETSGRANIQYF
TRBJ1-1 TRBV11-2 CASSYLGHRNTEAFF